These 24 T cell receptor beta chains were sequenced from one sample in a study of shared clonotypes between healthy human individuals. Sequenced by immunoSEQ multiplex PCR; TCRdb stores in-frame clones only, minus some. The sample lists roughly 510,000 clones; about 79% were seen once. Sequencing was performed on PBMCs. These receptors originate from a woman aged 40 to 50 in good health. Some clones in this sample may be carry-over from other donors' samples.

This rearrangement joins TRBV5-6 to TRBJ2-2, with 8 bases lining up with TRBD2. This CDR3 has 15 residues. J was trimmed by 1 base and V by 4 bases; bases with no gene match: 3. Germline CDR1 SGHDT, CDR2 YYEEEE. CDR3 in amino acids: CASSLGLVNTGELFF. CDR3 nucleotides: TGTGCCAGCAGCCTGGGACTAGTGAACACCGGGGAGCTGTTTTTT.

This clone appeared many times. The J gene is TRBJ2-1, the V gene TRBV7-6; 10 positions agree with TRBD2. Germline V gene sequence: CDR1 SGHVS, CDR2 FNYEAQ. V was clipped by 5 bases and J by 4 bases; unmatched bases: 5. CDR3 size: 15 residues. The CDR3 here is CASSPAGGGYNEQFF. CDR3 nucleotide sequence: TGTGCCAGCAGCCCAGCGGGAGGGGGGTACAATGAGCAGTTCTTC.

The chain has TRBV9 and TRBJ1-3; D unclear. CDR3 length equals 13 residues. The germline V and J ends were trimmed by 3 bases and 3 bases, with 7 bases remaining between them. Germline-derived CDR1 and CDR2 are SGDLS and YYNGEE. The CDR3 sequence is CASSGSFGNTIYF. The CDR3 DNA sequence: TGTGCCAGCAGCGGGTCGTTTGGAAACACCATATATTTT.

This chain links TRBV7-9 with TRBJ2-5; TRBD2 aligns across 13 bases. Germline CDR1 and CDR2: SEHNR and FQNEAQ (reference sequence). This CDR3 region has 17 residues. V lost 5 bases to trimming and J lost 4 bases; unmatched junction nucleotides: 10. The CDR3 spells CASSPSLGLAGTETQYF. CDR3 nucleotide sequence: TGTGCCAGCAGCCCTTCTTTGGGACTAGCGGGAACAGAGACCCAGTACTTC.

This clone was recorded only once. The chain uses TRBV28 and TRBJ1-2, with 8 bases aligning to TRBD1. Germline V gene data show CDR1 as MDHEN and CDR2 as SYDVKM. J lost 7 bases, V lost 4 bases, and 5 bases had no gene match. CDR3 length: 13 residues. The chain's CDR3 is CASSWTGRGGYTF. CDR3 coding DNA: TGTGCCAGCAGTTGGACAGGGAGGGGTGGCTACACCTTC.

This clone was recorded once. This chain connects TRBV7-2 to TRBJ1-1; unclear D gene. Germline CDR1 is SGHTA and CDR2 is FQGNSA. This CDR3 has 13 residues. Trimming shortened V by 0 bases and J by 3 bases, and 5 bases separated the two germline ends. CDR3 sequence (DNA): TGTGCCAGCAGCTTAGCTATCGACACTGAAGCTTTCTTT. Its translation: CASSLAIDTEAFF.

The rearrangement links TRBV9 to TRBJ2-7, with a possible D match to TRBD2 (6 bases). Trimming took off 0 bases at V and 3 bases at J, with 16 bases between the two ends. Germline values: CDR1 SGDLS, CDR2 YYNGEE. The CDR3 is 16 amino acids. The CDR3 sequence is CASSVGEAASGYEQYF. DNA of the CDR3: TGTGCCAGCAGCGTAGGGGAGGCGGCGAGTGGCTACGAGCAGTACTTC.

In this sample, this clone turned up a few times. The chain has TRBV28 and TRBJ1-5; 9 positions match TRBD1. CDR3 size: 14 residues. CDR1 and CDR2 (germline): MDHEN, SYDVKM. The V and J ends lost 8 bases and 2 bases, in that order; junction bases with no gene match: 4. Here the CDR3 reads CASATGGGNQPQHF. DNA for the CDR3: TGTGCCAGCGCTACAGGGGGCGGCAATCAGCCCCAGCATTTT.

This clone was counted a few times. The chain uses TRBV25-1 and TRBJ2-7, with D uncertain. The ends were cut back, 6 bases at V and 3 bases at J, with 6 bases in the middle. Germline V gives CDR1 MGHDK, CDR2 SYGVNS. CDR3 length equals 11 residues. CDR3 residues: CASSPLYEQYF. The CDR3 region has the DNA TGTGCCAGCAGCCCACTCTACGAGCAGTACTTC.

This chain joins TRBV19 and TRBJ2-7, with TRBD2 matching 9 bases. Germline V CDR1 and CDR2: LNHDA, SQIVND (reference sequence). Trimming at V came to 4 bases and at J to 6 bases, leaving 1 base not matched to a gene. The CDR3 length is 12 residues. The CDR3 DNA is TGTGCCAGTAGTACTAGCGGGGTCGAGCAGTACTTC. Protein: CASSTSGVEQYF. The whole variable domain, remainder taken from reference TRBV19 and TRBJ2-7, is DGGITQSPKYLFRKEGQNVTLSCEQNLNHDAMYWYRQDPGQGLRLIYYSQIVNDFQKGDIAEGYSVSREKKESFPLTVTSAQKNPTAFYLCASSTSGVEQYFGPGTRLTVT.

A note on this clone: One junction end disagrees with the germline gene, perhaps due to a read error. The gene calls are TRBV7-7 and TRBJ1-1; no firm D call. The CDR3 sequence is 13 residues long. Germline V lookup: CDR1 SSHAT, CDR2 FNYEAQ (reference sequence). The CDR3 nucleotides are TGTGCTAGCAGCTTAGCCTGGGGAACTGAAGCTTTCTTT. Its translation is CASSLAWGTEAFF.

The chain couples TRBV5-4 to TRBJ2-6, with TRBD2 matching over 7 bases. Trimming removed 4 bases from V and 4 bases from J; junction bases left unmatched: 5. Germline lookup yields CDR1 SGHNT and CDR2 YYREEE (reference sequence). This CDR3 has 15 residues. CDR3 nucleotides: TGTGCCAGCAGCCTCGGAGCGGGGGGGGCCAACGTCCTGACTTTC. Encoded protein: CASSLGAGGANVLTF.

The chain employs TRBV28 and TRBJ2-7; D unresolved. Germline V gene sequence: CDR1 MDHEN, CDR2 SYDVKM. Trimming removed 6 bases from V and 0 bases from J, with 12 bases in between. CDR3 length: 14 residues. CDR3 residues: CASRSPGPSYEQYF. DNA for the CDR3: TGTGCCAGCAGATCCCCGGGCCCCTCCTACGAGCAGTACTTC.

This chain joins TRBV7-9 and TRBJ2-1, with no clear D. Germline V lookup: CDR1 SEHNR, CDR2 FQNEAQ (reference sequence). V was cut by 5 bases and J by 2 bases, with 13 bases left in between. The CDR3 length is 15 residues. The CDR3 DNA sequence: TGTGCCAGCAGCCCCCCCGTTGGAGCCTACAATGAGCAGTTCTTC. It is translated as CASSPPVGAYNEQFF.

The chain has TRBV7-9 and TRBJ1-1, with 7 bases aligning to TRBD1. The V segment lost 3 bases and the J segment 3 bases; nucleotides outside the gene matches: 4. This CDR3 region has 14 residues. Germline V gives CDR1 SEHNR, CDR2 FQNEAQ (reference sequence). CDR3 bases: TGTGCCAGCAGCTTGGGACAGACTGACACTGAAGCTTTCTTT. Protein product: CASSLGQTDTEAFF.

This rearrangement joins TRBV4-3 to TRBJ1-1, with a tentative D call TRBD1 (5 bases). The CDR3 is 14 amino acids. V lost 7 bases and J 3 bases, leaving 15 bases between the germline ends. Looked up from germline, CDR1 is LGHNA and CDR2 is YSLEER. CDR3 residues: CASTIFGGDTEAFF. The CDR3 DNA follows: TGCGCCAGCACCATTTTTGGGGGGGACACTGAAGCTTTCTTT.

The chain combines TRBV25-1 with TRBJ1-6; 9 nucleotides match TRBD1. Germline-derived CDR1 and CDR2 are MGHDK and SYGVNS. The CDR3 length is 15 residues. J lost 7 bases, V lost 4 bases, and 5 bases had no gene match. CDR3 in DNA: TGTGCCAGCAGTGCGACCGGGACAGGGAATTCACCCCTCCACTTT. The encoded protein is CASSATGTGNSPLHF.

The chain carries TRBV7-2 and TRBJ2-1, with a tentative D call TRBD2 (6 bases). The V and J ends lost 2 bases and 6 bases respectively, with 14 bases between them. There are 15 residues in the CDR3. Germline-derived CDR1 and CDR2 are SGHTA and FQGNSA. In nucleotides, the CDR3 is TGTGCCAGCAGCTTATCAGGGACTGACCCCAATGAGCAGTTCTTC. It specifies CASSLSGTDPNEQFF. The full variable domain, in which reference TRBV7-2 and TRBJ2-1 provide the parts outside the CDR3, is GAGVSQSPSNKVTEKGKDVELRCDPISGHTALYWYRQSLGQGLEFLIYFQGNSAPDKSGLPSDRFSAERTGGSVSTLTIQRTQQEDSAVYLCASSLSGTDPNEQFFGPGTRLTVL.

The chain links TRBV4-1 to TRBJ2-2; 10 nucleotides align to TRBD1. Germline V gives CDR1 MGHRA, CDR2 YSYEKL. The length of the CDR3 is 15 residues. The trim removed 5 bases at V and 5 bases at J, leaving 5 bases unmatched. As DNA, the CDR3 is TGCGCCAGCAGCGAAGGACAGGGGGAGACCGGGGAGCTGTTTTTT. This codes for CASSEGQGETGELFF.

V is TRBV7-6 and J is TRBJ2-7; 7 bases agree with TRBD1. The germline V gene has CDR1 SGHVS and CDR2 FNYEAQ. V shed 4 bases and J 3 bases; nucleotides not matched to a gene: 3. The CDR3 runs to 13 residues. CDR3 region: CASSSRTGYEQYF. The CDR3 DNA sequence: TGTGCCAGCAGCTCCAGGACAGGCTACGAGCAGTACTTC. Looking up the rest from reference TRBV7-6 and TRBJ2-7 gives the full variable domain: GAGVSQSPRYKVTKRGQDVALRCDPISGHVSLYWYRQALGQGPEFLTYFNYEAQQDKSGLPNDRFSAERPEGSISTLTIQRTEQRDSAMYRCASSSRTGYEQYFGPGTRLTVT.

V is TRBV11-2 and J is TRBJ2-1; 9 bases are shared with TRBD2. Germline V gene data show CDR1 as SGHAT and CDR2 as FQNNGV. The CDR3 runs 15 residues. V lost 5 bases, J lost 4 bases, and 6 bases stayed unmatched. CDR3 sequence reads: CASSLAGGKYNEQFF. The CDR3 coding sequence is TGTGCCAGCAGCCTGGCGGGAGGGAAGTACAATGAGCAGTTCTTC.

This chain uses TRBV11-3 with TRBJ2-2; 10 bases map to TRBD2. After removal of 1 base from V and 0 bases from J, the junction contained 5 bases not matched to a gene. Germline V CDR1 and CDR2: SGHNT, YENEEA. This CDR3 has 18 residues. CDR3: CASSLAGGLAPNTGELFF. The CDR3 coding sequence is TGTGCCAGCAGCTTAGCGGGGGGACTAGCGCCGAACACCGGGGAGCTGTTTTTT.

This clone was detected only once. V gene TRBV5-6 combines with J gene TRBJ2-1, with D unclear. V was trimmed by 1 base and J by 1 base, leaving 9 bases between them. The CDR3 totals 15 residues. Germline CDR1 and CDR2: SGHDT and YYEEEE. CDR3 region: CASSLSRQSYNEQFF. The DNA of the CDR3 is TGTGCCAGCAGCTTGTCCAGGCAATCCTACAATGAGCAGTTCTTC.

The chain is built from TRBV9 and TRBJ2-7; no clear D. Germline-derived CDR1 and CDR2 are SGDLS and YYNGEE. V was clipped by 4 bases and J by 0 bases, with 20 bases between them. The CDR3 has 17 residues. The CDR3 bases are TGTGCCAGCAGCCATCCAGGAGAGACGGCTAGCTCCTACGAGCAGTACTTC. Its translation is CASSHPGETASSYEQYF.